This is a list of T cell receptor beta chains from one sample in a study of HIV-infected patients and healthy controls. TCRdb itself ran the 5' RACE reads through MiXCR, one entry per CDR3 protein. The sample includes approximately 5,700 distinct CDR3 sequences, 20% to 25% of them seen just once. Material: blood, obtained before antiretroviral therapy. These receptor sequences come from an adult with HIV infection. Both conserved end residues are part of each CDR3. Each record gives: CDR3 length, clone size, V gene, D gene, J gene, CDR3 DNA, CDR3 protein. D genes are given only for firm matches. Not all rows give a size; the values are once, few, many and, for expanded clones, a class.

cdr3_length: 18; clone_size: many; v_call: TRBV4-1; d_call: TRBD1; j_call: TRBJ2-7; cdr3_nt: TGCGCCAGCAGCCAACTTCCCCTCCTCGGGACAGCGTCCTACGAGCAGTACTTC; cdr3_aa: CASSQLPLLGTASYEQYF
cdr3_length: 12; clone_size: .; v_call: TRBV12-3/TRBV12-4; d_call: .; j_call: TRBJ2-1; cdr3_nt: TGTGCCAGCAGTCCTTTCAGGAATGAGCAGTTCTTC; cdr3_aa: CASSPFRNEQFF
cdr3_length: 15; clone_size: large; v_call: TRBV12-3/TRBV12-4; d_call: .; j_call: TRBJ2-3; cdr3_nt: TGTGCCAGCAGTTTAACGCGGGCTAGCACAGATACGCAGTATTTT; cdr3_aa: CASSLTRASTDTQYF
cdr3_length: 17; clone_size: many; v_call: TRBV13; d_call: TRBD2; j_call: TRBJ2-1; cdr3_nt: TGTGCCAGCAGCTTAGCCCTCGGACTAGCGGGGGGGAATGAGCAGTTCTTC; cdr3_aa: CASSLALGLAGGNEQFF
cdr3_length: 15; clone_size: many; v_call: TRBV7-2; d_call: .; j_call: TRBJ2-3; cdr3_nt: TGTGCCAGCAGCTTACGCAGGGTTGCCACAGATACGCAGTATTTT; cdr3_aa: CASSLRRVATDTQYF
cdr3_length: 14; clone_size: .; v_call: TRBV11-3; d_call: .; j_call: TRBJ1-6; cdr3_nt: TGTGCCAGCAGCTTGGAGGGAGGGAATTCACCCCTCCACTTT; cdr3_aa: CASSLEGGNSPLHF
cdr3_length: 14; clone_size: many; v_call: TRBV2; d_call: .; j_call: TRBJ1-1; cdr3_nt: TGTGCCAGCAGACCCCGGGGTGGTTATACTGAAGCTTTCTTT; cdr3_aa: CASRPRGGYTEAFF
cdr3_length: 11; clone_size: medium-sized; v_call: TRBV28; d_call: .; j_call: TRBJ1-3; cdr3_nt: TGTGCCAGCATGGGTGGAAACACCATATATTTT; cdr3_aa: CASMGGNTIYF
cdr3_length: 13; clone_size: medium-sized; v_call: TRBV5-1; d_call: .; j_call: TRBJ2-3; cdr3_nt: TGCGCCAGCAGCGGTGGCGAGGCAGATACGCAGTATTTT; cdr3_aa: CASSGGEADTQYF
cdr3_length: 15; clone_size: .; v_call: TRBV6-4; d_call: TRBD2; j_call: TRBJ2-3; cdr3_nt: TGTGCCAGCAGTGACTCGGCGGGAGGGCCAGATACGCAGTATTTT; cdr3_aa: CASSDSAGGPDTQYF
cdr3_length: 15; clone_size: many; v_call: TRBV20-1; d_call: TRBD2; j_call: TRBJ2-2; cdr3_nt: TGCAGTGCTAGAGGACTAGCGGTTAACACCGGGGAGCTGTTTTTT; cdr3_aa: CSARGLAVNTGELFF
cdr3_length: 17; clone_size: .; v_call: TRBV7-8; d_call: TRBD1; j_call: TRBJ1-1; cdr3_nt: TGTGCCAGCAGCTTATATCCTGAAGGGGGCGAAGCGGGTGAAGCTTTCTTT; cdr3_aa: CASSLYPEGGEAGEAFF
cdr3_length: 13; clone_size: medium-sized; v_call: TRBV5-5; d_call: .; j_call: TRBJ1-1; cdr3_nt: TGTGCCAGCAGCTTGGGGGCGGACACTGAAGCTTTCTTT; cdr3_aa: CASSLGADTEAFF
cdr3_length: 13; clone_size: medium-sized; v_call: TRBV4-1; d_call: .; j_call: TRBJ2-7; cdr3_nt: TGCGCCAGCAGCCACGGACGCGGTTACGAGCAGTACTTC; cdr3_aa: CASSHGRGYEQYF
cdr3_length: 14; clone_size: medium-sized; v_call: TRBV10-3; d_call: .; j_call: TRBJ1-3; cdr3_nt: TGTGCCACCATGCAGGCCCCTGGGGGAAACACCATATATTTT; cdr3_aa: CATMQAPGGNTIYF
cdr3_length: 11; clone_size: few; v_call: TRBV19; d_call: .; j_call: TRBJ1-3; cdr3_nt: TGTGCCATGCACTCTGGAAACACCATATATTTT; cdr3_aa: CAMHSGNTIYF
cdr3_length: 18; clone_size: .; v_call: TRBV7-9; d_call: .; j_call: TRBJ1-5; cdr3_nt: TGTGCCAGCAGCTTCATTTTCGCCGGGGGACATGGCAATCAGCCCCAGCATTTT; cdr3_aa: CASSFIFAGGHGNQPQHF
cdr3_length: 11; clone_size: .; v_call: TRBV3-1; d_call: .; j_call: TRBJ1-1; cdr3_nt: TGTGCCAGCAGCCAAGAATGGGAAGCTTTCTTT; cdr3_aa: CASSQEWEAFF
cdr3_length: 15; clone_size: many; v_call: TRBV7-7; d_call: .; j_call: TRBJ1-4; cdr3_nt: TGTGCTAGCAGCCCATCGGGGTCCCCATCTGAAAAACTGTTTTTT; cdr3_aa: CASSPSGSPSEKLFF
cdr3_length: 14; clone_size: .; v_call: TRBV7-9; d_call: .; j_call: TRBJ1-1; cdr3_nt: TGTGCCAGCAGCCGACAGTGGTCGTTTACTGAAGCTTTCTTT; cdr3_aa: CASSRQWSFTEAFF
cdr3_length: 15; clone_size: many; v_call: TRBV3-1; d_call: TRBD1; j_call: TRBJ2-7; cdr3_nt: TGTGCCAGCAGCCGGGCCGGGACAGGGGTCTACGAGCAGTACTTC; cdr3_aa: CASSRAGTGVYEQYF
cdr3_length: 14; clone_size: .; v_call: TRBV6-5; d_call: TRBD1; j_call: TRBJ1-5; cdr3_nt: TGTGCCAGCAGAGGGACAGGGCTCCATCAGCCCCAGCATTTT; cdr3_aa: CASRGTGLHQPQHF
cdr3_length: 14; clone_size: medium-sized; v_call: TRBV7-2; d_call: .; j_call: TRBJ1-5; cdr3_nt: TGTGCCAGCAGCTTACAGGGTGGCAATCAGCCCCAGCATTTT; cdr3_aa: CASSLQGGNQPQHF
cdr3_length: 14; clone_size: .; v_call: TRBV19; d_call: .; j_call: TRBJ2-2; cdr3_nt: TGTGCCAGTAGTATTCAGGTCGCCACCGGGGAGCTGTTTTTT; cdr3_aa: CASSIQVATGELFF